The 16 T cell receptor beta chains listed next were all sequenced from one sample in a study of cytomegalovirus exposure and HLA in healthy donors. Measured with immunoSEQ multiplex PCR; TCRdb has only the in-frame clones, and not every one. Among 100,000 to 150,000 clones listed, 95% to 97% were seen once. Material for sequencing was PBMCs. All receptors come from a young man in good health and CMV-seronegative.

The CDR3 region is CASSRDSGYGYTF. CDR3 DNA: TGTGCCAGCAGTCGGGACAGTGGCTATGGCTACACCTTC. This rearrangement joins TRBV7-3 to TRBJ1-2; the match to TRBD1 covers 7 bases. The CDR3 covers 13 residues. Germline CDR1 and CDR2: SGHTA and FQGTGA. J was trimmed by 4 bases and V by 6 bases; bases with no gene match: 5.

V gene TRBV9 combines with J gene TRBJ2-5, with 13 nucleotides matching TRBD2. The J segment lost 4 bases and the V segment lost 0 bases, leaving 6 bases of the junction unmatched. The CDR3 sequence is 17 residues long. Germline V gene sequence: CDR1 SGDLS, CDR2 YYNGEE. This CDR3 is CASSVVGLAGVPETQYF. CDR3 nucleotides: TGTGCCAGCAGCGTAGTAGGACTAGCGGGAGTCCCAGAGACCCAGTACTTC.

This chain connects TRBV7-2 to TRBJ2-2; 7 bases agree with TRBD2. V gave up 2 bases and J gave up 4 bases; unmatched junction bases: 7. The germline V gene has CDR1 SGHTA and CDR2 FQGNSA. The CDR3 is 16 residues long. The CDR3 reads CASSLLGLAATGELFF. CDR3 coding DNA: TGTGCCAGCAGCTTATTGGGGCTAGCGGCCACCGGGGAGCTGTTTTTT. The full variable domain, with the rest looked up from reference TRBV7-2 and TRBJ2-2, is GAGVSQSPSNKVTEKGKDVELRCDPISGHTALYWYRQSLGQGLEFLIYFQGNSAPDKSGLPSDRFSAERTGGSVSTLTIQRTQQEDSAVYLCASSLLGLAATGELFFGEGSRLTVL.

The V and J genes are TRBV19 and TRBJ1-5; 7 bases match TRBD1. In germline, CDR1 is LNHDA, CDR2 SQIVND (reference sequence). CDR3 length: 13 amino acids. The V and J ends lost 6 bases and 5 bases, in that order; junction bases with no gene match: 4. The DNA of the CDR3 is TGTGCCAGTAGAGAACAGGGGTATCAGCCCCAGCATTTT. This encodes CASREQGYQPQHF.

The V and J genes are TRBV15 and TRBJ2-3; D is perhaps TRBD2 (6 bases). Trimming cost V 1 base and J 2 bases, with 10 bases left between them. The CDR3 length is 15 residues. Germline V gives CDR1 LNHNV, CDR2 YYDKDF (reference sequence). The CDR3 bases are TGTGCCACCAGCAGAGGACTAGGGGCCACAGATACGCAGTATTTT. Encoded protein: CATSRGLGATDTQYF. The whole variable domain, remainder taken from reference TRBV15 and TRBJ2-3, is DAMVIQNPRYQVTQFGKPVTLSCSQTLNHNVMYWYQQKSSQAPKLLFHYYDKDFNNEADTPDNFQSRRPNTSFCFLDIRSPGLGDTAMYLCATSRGLGATDTQYFGPGTRLTVL.

The chain employs TRBV28 and TRBJ1-1, with 7 bases aligning to TRBD1. V shed 4 bases and J 4 bases; nucleotides not matched to a gene: 12. The CDR3 runs 16 residues. The germline V gene has CDR1 MDHEN and CDR2 SYDVKM. The CDR3 sequence: CASSSLTGAGGTEAFF. The CDR3 bases are TGTGCCAGCAGTTCCCTCACAGGGGCGGGCGGCACTGAAGCTTTCTTT.

This chain connects TRBV6-5 to TRBJ1-1; no definite D call. The germline V gene encodes CDR1 MNHEY and CDR2 SVGAGI. V lost 4 bases, J lost 4 bases, and 10 bases lay in between. The CDR3 has 13 residues. The CDR3 nucleotides are TGTGCCAGCAGTTGGCGGGGTGCCACTGAAGCTTTCTTT. Translated, it gives CASSWRGATEAFF.

This clone was seen a few times. The rearrangement links TRBV7-9 to TRBJ1-1; the match to TRBD1 covers 9 bases. V lost 4 bases, J lost 4 bases, and 7 bases stayed unmatched. Germline V CDR1 and CDR2: SEHNR, FQNEAQ (reference sequence). The CDR3 consists of 15 residues. CDR3 sequence reads: CASSYTGGLGTEAFF. In nucleotides, the CDR3 is TGTGCCAGCAGCTACACAGGGGGCCTAGGCACTGAAGCTTTCTTT.

V is TRBV4-3 and J is TRBJ2-3, with TRBD2 matching 12 bases. The CDR3 runs to 19 residues. CDR1 and CDR2 from the germline V gene are LGHNA and YSLEER. V lost 0 bases to trimming and J lost 5 bases; unmatched junction nucleotides: 12. CDR3 sequence: CASSQEALRLAGVGDTQYF. The CDR3 DNA reads TGCGCCAGCAGCCAAGAGGCCCTTCGACTAGCGGGAGTAGGAGATACGCAGTATTTT.

This chain links TRBV10-3 with TRBJ1-1; no clear D. Germline CDR1 and CDR2: ENHRY and SYGVKD. V lost 6 bases and J 0 bases, leaving 8 bases between the germline ends. The CDR3 runs 13 residues. The CDR3 region has the DNA TGTGCCATCAGGGCGCGGATGAACACTGAAGCTTTCTTT. Its translation: CAIRARMNTEAFF.

This clone appeared once. The V and J genes are TRBV19 and TRBJ2-1, with a tentative D call TRBD1 (6 bases). The germline V and J ends were trimmed by 5 bases and 5 bases, with 19 bases remaining between them. The CDR3 covers 16 residues. CDR1 is LNHDA and CDR2 is SQIVND in the germline V gene (reference sequence). The CDR3 DNA follows: TGTGCCAGTAGTGCAAACAGGGTTTCTTACGACAATGAGCAGTTCTTC. It is translated as CASSANRVSYDNEQFF. Drawing the rest from reference TRBV19 and TRBJ2-1, the complete variable domain is DGGITQSPKYLFRKEGQNVTLSCEQNLNHDAMYWYRQDPGQGLRLIYYSQIVNDFQKGDIAEGYSVSREKKESFPLTVTSAQKNPTAFYLCASSANRVSYDNEQFFGPGTRLTVL.

V usage is TRBV30 and J usage is TRBJ1-2; D not resolved. Germline V gene data show CDR1 as GTSNPN and CDR2 as SVGIG (reference sequence). The CDR3 has 11 amino acids. Trimming pared 5 bases from V and 2 bases from J, leaving 6 bases between. CDR3 sequence: CAWGQNYGYTF. The CDR3, as DNA: TGTGCCTGGGGGCAGAACTATGGCTACACCTTC.

Here the CDR3 DNA reads TGTGCCAGCAGGGGGGACAGGGCGACTCCGGGCTACACCTTC. It yields the protein CASRGDRATPGYTF. The chain carries TRBV28 and TRBJ1-2; TRBD1 agrees at 9 bases. The V and J ends lost 6 bases and 8 bases, in that order; junction bases with no gene match: 10. In germline, CDR1 is MDHEN, CDR2 SYDVKM. The length of the CDR3 is 14 residues.

The V gene is TRBV7-9, the J gene TRBJ1-3; D gene uncertain. The CDR3 has 15 amino acids. Deletions cut 5 bases from V and 0 bases from J, with 11 bases between. Germline V gene sequence: CDR1 SEHNR, CDR2 FQNEAQ (reference sequence). In nucleotides, the CDR3 is TGTGCCAGCAGCCCTAACCAGGACTCTGGAAACACCATATATTTT. As protein: CASSPNQDSGNTIYF.

The gene calls are TRBV4-3 and TRBJ2-7; 8 nucleotides line up with TRBD2. The ends lost 0 bases at V and 0 bases at J; junction bases unmatched: 4. Germline V gene data show CDR1 as LGHNA and CDR2 as YSLEER. This CDR3 is 16 amino acids long. The chain's CDR3 is CASSQDSGGYSYEQYF. CDR3 sequence (DNA): TGCGCCAGCAGCCAAGATTCGGGAGGGTACTCCTACGAGCAGTACTTC.

The genes are TRBV2 and TRBJ1-5; 8 bases line up with TRBD1. The CDR3 consists of 14 residues. Germline lookup yields CDR1 SNHLY and CDR2 FYNNEI. V trimming: 4 bases; J trimming: 7 bases; junction bases outside the gene matches: 6. CDR3 in DNA: TGTGCCAGCAGTGGGGACAGGTTTGAGCAGCCCCAGCATTTT. Translated: CASSGDRFEQPQHF.